This record looks at one TCR beta chain sequence and its context. Its antigen remains unidentified. V was pared by 4 bases and J by 10 bases, with 15 bases between. Germline lookup yields CDR1 SGHTS and CDR2 YDEGEE. The CDR3 runs to 13 residues. The data are from a study of graft-versus-host responses after intestinal transplantation. This table comes from immunoSEQ multiplex PCR, and its TCRdb copy is limited to in-frame clones, with some not included. The table has about 120,000 clones, roughly 92% seen once. The sequenced sample was unstimulated CD4+ T cells sorted from spleen or lymph node cells, obtained before transplant. The origin of this receptor is a human donor who was the organ donor for an intestinal transplant. The genes are TRBV5-8 and TRBJ2-4; no definite D call. CDR3 amino acids: CASSGVGSGIQYF. CDR3 sequence (DNA): TGTGCCAGCAGCGGTGTGGGTTCCGGGATTCAGTACTTC.